A selection of T cell receptor beta chains follows, all from one sample in a study of blood T cell repertoires in COVID-19. Clones were sequenced by immunoSEQ multiplex PCR, and TCRdb holds only the in-frame ones, with some missing. The sample shows just over 300,000 clones, 70% to 90% of them seen only once. The sequencing sample was made of PBMCs or T cells enriched from blood (not recorded which). These receptors all stem from a man aged 25 to 40 who had recovered from COVID-19. The CDR3 runs from the conserved cysteine through the conserved F or W. A D gene is named only where the DNA matches it firmly. Some rows have no size entry. The others give once, few or many, or a class for an expanded clone.

d_call j_call v_call clone_size cdr3_nt cdr3_aa
TRBD1 TRBJ1-2 TRBV25-1 . TGTGCCAGCAGTAGACAGGGTTTGGTGGGCTACACCTTC CASSRQGLVGYTF
. TRBJ2-2 TRBV2 . TGTGCCAGCAGTGCATCTTGGGCCCTGGACACCGGGGAGCTGTTTTTT CASSASWALDTGELFF
TRBD1 TRBJ1-2 TRBV9 . TGTGCCAGCAGCGTTGAGAGGACAGGGGGGAACTATGGCTACACCTTC CASSVERTGGNYGYTF
. TRBJ1-2 TRBV5-6 . TGTGCCAGCAGCCCCTATACGAGGGATGGCTACACCTTC CASSPYTRDGYTF
. TRBJ1-2 TRBV18 . TGTGCCAGCTCACCTAATCAGGGACTCGATGGCTACACCTTC CASSPNQGLDGYTF
TRBD1 TRBJ2-2 TRBV3-1/TRBV3-2 . TGTGCCAGCAGACCACGACAGGGGACGGGGGAGCTGTTTTTT CASRPRQGTGELFF
. TRBJ1-3 TRBV14 . TGTGCCAGCAGCCGCGGATTGGGGGGGCGCGGTGGAAACACCATATATTTT CASSRGLGGRGGNTIYF
TRBD1 TRBJ1-5 TRBV6-5 . TGTGCCAGCGCAGGGGGCGCGGGTCAGCCCCAGCATTTT CASAGGAGQPQHF
TRBD1 TRBJ1-2 TRBV2 . TGTGCCAGCAGCCTCGAGGACAGGGGGTATGGCTACACCTTC CASSLEDRGYGYTF
. TRBJ1-1 TRBV5-1 . TGCGCCAGCAGCTCCGGGACATACACTGAAGCTTTCTTT CASSSGTYTEAFF
TRBD1 TRBJ1-1 TRBV4-1 . TGCGCCAGCAGCCCAGGGGGCTGGGCCACTGAAGCTTTCTTT CASSPGGWATEAFF
. TRBJ1-3 TRBV3-1/TRBV3-2 . TGTGCCAGCAGCCAAGCTTCCGGAAACACCATATATTTT CASSQASGNTIYF
TRBD2 TRBJ2-1 TRBV12-5 . TGTGCTAGTGGTACGGGACTAGCGGGGTACAATGAGCAGTTCTTC CASGTGLAGYNEQFF
. TRBJ1-6 TRBV12-3/TRBV12-4 . TGTGCCAGCAGGCCCGGGTTCAATTCACCCCTCCACTTT CASRPGFNSPLHF
. TRBJ2-3 TRBV7-8 . TGTGCCAGCAGCCGACAGGTTTCAGATACGCAGTATTTT CASSRQVSDTQYF
TRBD2 TRBJ2-1 TRBV2 . TGTGCCAGCAGTGGAGAAGCGGGGGGCTACAATGAGCAGTTCTTC CASSGEAGGYNEQFF
. TRBJ2-5 TRBV6-8 . TGTGCCAGCAGTTACATAGGGGGAGTGGGCCAAGAGACCCAGTACTTC CASSYIGGVGQETQYF
TRBD1 TRBJ1-2 TRBV7-9 . TGTGCCAGCAGCTGGGACAGCAACTATGGCTACACCTTC CASSWDSNYGYTF
TRBD1 TRBJ1-2 TRBV14 once TGTGCCAGCAGCTCTCGGACAGGGGGTGCGGATGTGGCCTTC CASSSRTGGADVAF
. TRBJ2-3 TRBV10-1 . TGCGCCAGCAGTGACCCAGGGCGGGGAGATACGCAGTATTTT CASSDPGRGDTQYF
TRBD1 TRBJ2-7 TRBV27 . TGTGCCACCCGGACAGGGGGGATCGAGCAGTACTTC CATRTGGIEQYF
. TRBJ1-2 TRBV19 . TGTGCCAGTAGTATTCTGCAGGATGGCTACACCTTC CASSILQDGYTF
. TRBJ2-2 TRBV10-3 . TGTGCCATCAGCCGTACTGGTCCGACGAACACCGGGGAGCTGTTTTTT CAISRTGPTNTGELFF
TRBD1 TRBJ1-6 TRBV6-5 few TGTGCCAGCAGTTTCAACAGGGGCTTGGATTCACCCCTCCACTTT CASSFNRGLDSPLHF
. TRBJ2-3 TRBV14 . TGTGCCAGCAGCCATGATCCCGGGACATGGGAGAGCACAGATACGCAGTATTTT CASSHDPGTWESTDTQYF
. TRBJ1-2 TRBV7-9 . TGTGCCAGCAGCTTAGATCTCACACAGGAGCTCTATGGCTACACCTTC CASSLDLTQELYGYTF
. TRBJ1-2 TRBV7-2 . TGTGCCAGCAGCTTCCCCACCAGAGACGGGGGTGGCTACACCTTC CASSFPTRDGGGYTF
. TRBJ2-6 TRBV5-1 . TGCGCCAGCAGCTTATCGGTCTCTGGGGCCAACGTCCTGACTTTC CASSLSVSGANVLTF
. TRBJ1-2 TRBV9 once TGTGCCAGCAGCGTAGACTGGACAGATTTTTATGGCTACACCTTC CASSVDWTDFYGYTF
. TRBJ2-3 TRBV5-4 . TGTGCCAGCAGCTTGATGGGCCCTAGCACAGATACGCAGTATTTT CASSLMGPSTDTQYF
. TRBJ1-1 TRBV3-1/TRBV3-2 . TGTGCCAGCAGCCAGGCTGCGGCGGGCACTGAAGCTTTCTTT CASSQAAAGTEAFF
. TRBJ1-2 TRBV30 . TGTGCCTGGAGACAAGCGGGGGGTTACTATGGCTACACCTTC CAWRQAGGYYGYTF
. TRBJ1-5 TRBV19 . TGTGCCAGTAGTCCCGGGATGGGCCCCTCCAGCAATCAGCCCCAGCATTTT CASSPGMGPSSNQPQHF
. TRBJ1-2 TRBV9 . TGTGCCAGCAACACCGGAGGGCTTTATGGCTACACCTTC CASNTGGLYGYTF
TRBD2 TRBJ2-1 TRBV13 once TGTGCCAGCAGCTTAACCGGGACTAGAATCAATGAGCAGTTCTTC CASSLTGTRINEQFF
. TRBJ1-1 TRBV27 . TGTGCCAGCAGTTTTTTGTCGGGAGGTACTGAAGCTTTCTTT CASSFLSGGTEAFF
. TRBJ1-1 TRBV18 . TGTGCCAGCTCACCGCTCCAGGGGACTGAAGCTTTCTTT CASSPLQGTEAFF
. TRBJ1-5 TRBV5-1 . TGCGCCAGCAGCTTTGGAGGAGATAGCAATCAGCCCCAGCATTTT CASSFGGDSNQPQHF
. TRBJ2-5 TRBV6-5 . TGTGCCAGCAGTTACGGTCAGCGCGAAGAGACCCAGTACTTC CASSYGQREETQYF
TRBD1 TRBJ1-4 TRBV3-1/TRBV3-2 . TGTGCCAGCAGCCAAGACAAAGTACAGGGGGATGAAAAACTGTTTTTT CASSQDKVQGDEKLFF
. TRBJ2-2 TRBV2 . TGTGCCAGCGATCCGTCAGGGGATGGCGGGGAGCTGTTTTTT CASDPSGDGGELFF
. TRBJ1-1 TRBV24-1 . TGTGCCACCGAGGGCGGGAACACTGAAGCTTTCTTT CATEGGNTEAFF
TRBD2 TRBJ2-7 TRBV6-6 few TGTGCCAGTGTCGGGGGGGCCGAGCAGTACTTC CASVGGAEQYF
. TRBJ2-3 TRBV5-1 few TGCGCCAGCAGCCCAAGCCCATCTAGCACAGATACGCAGTATTTT CASSPSPSSTDTQYF
. TRBJ1-2 TRBV6-5 once TGTGCCAGCAGTCGAACAGGAAACTATGGCTACACCTTC CASSRTGNYGYTF
TRBD2 TRBJ2-5 TRBV5-1 once TGCGCCAGCAGAACCCTTTCACTAGCGGAAGAGACCCAGTACTTC CASRTLSLAEETQYF
. TRBJ1-2 TRBV12-3/TRBV12-4 . TGTGCCAGCAGTTTTACAAACTATGGCTACACCTTC CASSFTNYGYTF
TRBD2 TRBJ2-7 TRBV10-3 once TGTGCCATCAGAGATCCCCTAGCGGGGGAGGAGCAGTACTTC CAIRDPLAGEEQYF
TRBD2 TRBJ2-2 TRBV27 . TGTGCCAGCAGTTTTGATGGCGGGGGTCCCTTAGGGGAGCTGTTTTTT CASSFDGGGPLGELFF
TRBD1 TRBJ2-3 TRBV4-3 . TGCGCCAGCAGCCAAGATGGGACAGGGTTCACAGATACGCAGTATTTT CASSQDGTGFTDTQYF
. TRBJ1-1 TRBV15 . TGTGCCACCAGTCTGTTCAGGAACACTGAAGCTTTCTTT CATSLFRNTEAFF
. TRBJ1-6 TRBV27 . TGTGCCAGCAGTAAAGGGACACCATATAATTCACCCCTCCACTTT CASSKGTPYNSPLHF